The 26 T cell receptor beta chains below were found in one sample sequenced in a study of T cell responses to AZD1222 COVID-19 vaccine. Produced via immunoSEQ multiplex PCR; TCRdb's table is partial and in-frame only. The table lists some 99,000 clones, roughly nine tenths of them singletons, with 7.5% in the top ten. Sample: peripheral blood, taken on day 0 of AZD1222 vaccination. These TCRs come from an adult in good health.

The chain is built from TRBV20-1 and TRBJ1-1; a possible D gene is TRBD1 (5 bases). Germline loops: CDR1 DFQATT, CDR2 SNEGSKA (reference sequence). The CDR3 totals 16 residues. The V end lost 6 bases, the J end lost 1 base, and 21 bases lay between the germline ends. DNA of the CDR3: TGCAGTGCGAGTAGTCCATTGGGGCAGACGAACACTGAAGCTTTCTTT. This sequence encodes CSASSPLGQTNTEAFF.

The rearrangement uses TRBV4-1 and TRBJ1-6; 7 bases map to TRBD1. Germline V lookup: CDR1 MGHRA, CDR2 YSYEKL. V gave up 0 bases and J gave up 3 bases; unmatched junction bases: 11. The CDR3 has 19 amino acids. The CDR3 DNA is TGCGCCAGCAGCCAAGATGGGACGGGACAGTCGATCTATAATTCACCCCTCCACTTT. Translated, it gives CASSQDGTGQSIYNSPLHF.

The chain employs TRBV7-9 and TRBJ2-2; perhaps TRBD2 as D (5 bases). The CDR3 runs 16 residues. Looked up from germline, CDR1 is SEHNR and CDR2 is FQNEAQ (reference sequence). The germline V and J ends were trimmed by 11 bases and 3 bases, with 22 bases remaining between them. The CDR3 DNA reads TGTGCCTTAGACTCGATAACCGGGGTCCACACCGGGGAGCTGTTTTTT. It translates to CALDSITGVHTGELFF.

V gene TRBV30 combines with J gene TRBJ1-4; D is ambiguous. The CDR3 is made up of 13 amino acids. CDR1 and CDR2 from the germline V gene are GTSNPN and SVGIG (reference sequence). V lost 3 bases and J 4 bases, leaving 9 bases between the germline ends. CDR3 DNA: TGTGCCTGGAGCTCGCAGAATAATGAAAAACTGTTTTTT. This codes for CAWSSQNNEKLFF.

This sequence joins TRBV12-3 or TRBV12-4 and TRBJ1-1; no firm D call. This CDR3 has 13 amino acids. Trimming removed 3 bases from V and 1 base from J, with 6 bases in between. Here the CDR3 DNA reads TGTGCCAGCAGTTTCCAAGGGAACACTGAAGCTTTCTTT. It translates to CASSFQGNTEAFF.

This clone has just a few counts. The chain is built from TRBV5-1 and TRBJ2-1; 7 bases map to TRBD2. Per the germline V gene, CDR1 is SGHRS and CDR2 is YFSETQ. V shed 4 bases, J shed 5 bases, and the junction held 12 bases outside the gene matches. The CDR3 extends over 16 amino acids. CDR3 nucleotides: TGCGCCAGCAGCCCTTGGGGGACTAAGTTTGACAATGAGCAGTTCTTC. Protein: CASSPWGTKFDNEQFF.

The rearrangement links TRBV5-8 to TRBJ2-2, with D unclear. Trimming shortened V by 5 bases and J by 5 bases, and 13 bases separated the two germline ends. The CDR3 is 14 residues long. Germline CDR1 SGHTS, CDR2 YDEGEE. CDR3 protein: CASRDRQRTGELFF. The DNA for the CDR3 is TGTGCCAGCAGGGATCGTCAGAGGACCGGGGAGCTGTTTTTT.

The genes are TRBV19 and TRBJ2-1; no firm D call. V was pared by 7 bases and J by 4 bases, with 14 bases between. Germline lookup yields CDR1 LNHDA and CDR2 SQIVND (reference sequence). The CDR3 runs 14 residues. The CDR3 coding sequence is TGTGCCAGTATGATAGTGGGGTCTTACAATGAGCAGTTCTTC. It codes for CASMIVGSYNEQFF.

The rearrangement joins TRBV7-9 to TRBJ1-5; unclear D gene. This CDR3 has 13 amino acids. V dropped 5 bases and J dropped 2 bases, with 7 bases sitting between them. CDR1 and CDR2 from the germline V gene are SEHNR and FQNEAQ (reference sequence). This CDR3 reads CASSQDGNQPQHF. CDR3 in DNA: TGTGCCAGCAGCCAAGACGGCAATCAGCCCCAGCATTTT.

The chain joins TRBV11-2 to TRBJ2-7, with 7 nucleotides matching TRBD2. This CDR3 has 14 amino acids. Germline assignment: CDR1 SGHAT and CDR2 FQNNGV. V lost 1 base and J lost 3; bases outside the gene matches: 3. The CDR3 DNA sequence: TGTGCCAGCAGCTTAGTGGGGGGGGACTACGAGCAGTACTTC. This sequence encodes CASSLVGGDYEQYF.

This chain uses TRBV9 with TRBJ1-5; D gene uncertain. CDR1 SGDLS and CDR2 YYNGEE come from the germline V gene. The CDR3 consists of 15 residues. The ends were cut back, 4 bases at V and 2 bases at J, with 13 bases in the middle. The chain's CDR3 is CASSKGPIGNQPQHF. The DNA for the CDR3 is TGTGCCAGCAGCAAAGGGCCTATCGGCAATCAGCCCCAGCATTTT.

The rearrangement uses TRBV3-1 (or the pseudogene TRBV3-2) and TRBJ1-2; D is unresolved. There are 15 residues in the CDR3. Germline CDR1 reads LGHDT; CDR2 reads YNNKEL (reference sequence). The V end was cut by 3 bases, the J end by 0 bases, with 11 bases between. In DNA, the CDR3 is TGTGCCAGCAGCCAGGCCATTGACCCTAACTATGGCTACACCTTC. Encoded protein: CASSQAIDPNYGYTF.

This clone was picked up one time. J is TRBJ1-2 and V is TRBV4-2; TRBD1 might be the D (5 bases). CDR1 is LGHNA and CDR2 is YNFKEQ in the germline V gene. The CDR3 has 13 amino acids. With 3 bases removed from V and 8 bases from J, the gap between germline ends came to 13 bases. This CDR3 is CASSQGVYGGYTF. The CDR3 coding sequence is TGTGCCAGCAGCCAGGGGGTCTATGGGGGCTACACCTTC.

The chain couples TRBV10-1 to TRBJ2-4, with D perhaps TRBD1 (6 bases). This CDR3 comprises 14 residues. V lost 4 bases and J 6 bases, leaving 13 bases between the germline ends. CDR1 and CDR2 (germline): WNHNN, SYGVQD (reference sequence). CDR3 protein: CASSGGGGGNIQYF. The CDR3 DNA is TGCGCCAGCAGTGGAGGGGGTGGTGGAAACATTCAGTACTTC.

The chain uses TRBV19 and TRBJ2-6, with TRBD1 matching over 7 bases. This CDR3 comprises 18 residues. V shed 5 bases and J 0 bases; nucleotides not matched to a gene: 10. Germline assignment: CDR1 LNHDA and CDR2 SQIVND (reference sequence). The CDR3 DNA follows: TGTGCCAGTAGTGAGGGGGCCACAGGGCCCTCTGGGGCCAACGTCCTGACTTTC. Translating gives CASSEGATGPSGANVLTF.

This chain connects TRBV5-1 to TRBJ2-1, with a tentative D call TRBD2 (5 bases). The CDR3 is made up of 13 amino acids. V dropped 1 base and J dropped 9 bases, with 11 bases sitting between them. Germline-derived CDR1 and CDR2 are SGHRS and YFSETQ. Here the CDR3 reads CASSLWTPPEQFF. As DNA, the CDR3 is TGCGCCAGCAGCTTGTGGACTCCTCCTGAGCAGTTCTTC.

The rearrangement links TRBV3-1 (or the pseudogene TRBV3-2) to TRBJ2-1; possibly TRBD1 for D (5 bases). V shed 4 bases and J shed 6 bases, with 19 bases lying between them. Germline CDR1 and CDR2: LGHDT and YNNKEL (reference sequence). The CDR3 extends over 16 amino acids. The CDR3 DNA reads TGTGCCAGCAGCCCTTCGATGGACACCGGCCCCAATGAGCAGTTCTTC. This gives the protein CASSPSMDTGPNEQFF.

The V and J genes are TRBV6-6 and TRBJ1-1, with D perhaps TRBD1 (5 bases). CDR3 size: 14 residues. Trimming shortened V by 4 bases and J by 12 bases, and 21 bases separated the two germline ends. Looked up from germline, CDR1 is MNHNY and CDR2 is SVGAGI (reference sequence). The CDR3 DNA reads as TGTGCCAGCAGTTTCCCCGGAAGGACACAAAGTACTTTCTTT. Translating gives CASSFPGRTQSTFF.

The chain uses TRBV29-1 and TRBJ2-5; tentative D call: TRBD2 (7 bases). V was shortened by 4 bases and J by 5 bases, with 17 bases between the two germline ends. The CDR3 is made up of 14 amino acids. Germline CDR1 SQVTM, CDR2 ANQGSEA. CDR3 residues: CSVGLPGGQETQYF. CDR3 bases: TGCAGCGTTGGGCTTCCCGGGGGGCAGGAGACCCAGTACTTC.

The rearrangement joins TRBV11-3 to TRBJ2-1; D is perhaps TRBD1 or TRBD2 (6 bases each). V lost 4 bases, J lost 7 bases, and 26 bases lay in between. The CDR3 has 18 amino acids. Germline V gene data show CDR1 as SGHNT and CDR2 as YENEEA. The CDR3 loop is CASSSPLGGPGGGNEQFF. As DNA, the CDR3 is TGTGCCAGCAGCTCCCCACTGGGCGGCCCCGGGGGCGGAAATGAGCAGTTCTTC.

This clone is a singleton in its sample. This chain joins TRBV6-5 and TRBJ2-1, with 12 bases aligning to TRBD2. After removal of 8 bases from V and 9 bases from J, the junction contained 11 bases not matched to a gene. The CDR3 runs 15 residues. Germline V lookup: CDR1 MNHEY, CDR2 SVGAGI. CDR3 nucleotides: TGTGCCAGCGAGTCTAGCGGGAGGGCTTTCGGTGAGCAGTTCTTC. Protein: CASESSGRAFGEQFF.

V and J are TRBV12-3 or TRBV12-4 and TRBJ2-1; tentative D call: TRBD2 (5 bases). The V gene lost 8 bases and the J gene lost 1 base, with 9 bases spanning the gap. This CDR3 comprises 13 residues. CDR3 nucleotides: TGTGCCAGCGTCCCGGGATCCTACAATGAGCAGTTCTTC. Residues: CASVPGSYNEQFF.

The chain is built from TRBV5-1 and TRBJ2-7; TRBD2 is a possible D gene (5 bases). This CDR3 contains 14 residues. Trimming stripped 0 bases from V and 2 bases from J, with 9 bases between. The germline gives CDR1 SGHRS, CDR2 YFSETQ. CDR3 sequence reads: CASSLVPGTYEQYF. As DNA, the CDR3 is TGCGCCAGCAGCTTGGTTCCGGGAACCTACGAGCAGTACTTC. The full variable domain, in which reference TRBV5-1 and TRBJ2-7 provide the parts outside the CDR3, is KAGVTQTPRYLIKTRGQQVTLSCSPISGHRSVSWYQQTPGQGLQFLFEYFSETQRNKGNFPGRFSGRQFSNSRSEMNVSTLELGDSALYLCASSLVPGTYEQYFGPGTRLTVT.

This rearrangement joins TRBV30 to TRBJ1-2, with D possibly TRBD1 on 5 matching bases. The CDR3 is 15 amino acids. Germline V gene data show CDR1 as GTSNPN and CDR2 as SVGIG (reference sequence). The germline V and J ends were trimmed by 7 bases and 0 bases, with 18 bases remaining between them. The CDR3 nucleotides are TGTGCCTATCAGGGAACGGACGCTACTAACTATGGCTACACCTTC. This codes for CAYQGTDATNYGYTF.

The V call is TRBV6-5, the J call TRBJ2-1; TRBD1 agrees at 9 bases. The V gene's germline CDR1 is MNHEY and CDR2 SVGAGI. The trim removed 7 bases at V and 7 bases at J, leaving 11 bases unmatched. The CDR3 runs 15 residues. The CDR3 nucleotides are TGTGCCAGCACCGAGGGGGACAGGGATGTGAATGAGCAGTTCTTC. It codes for CASTEGDRDVNEQFF.

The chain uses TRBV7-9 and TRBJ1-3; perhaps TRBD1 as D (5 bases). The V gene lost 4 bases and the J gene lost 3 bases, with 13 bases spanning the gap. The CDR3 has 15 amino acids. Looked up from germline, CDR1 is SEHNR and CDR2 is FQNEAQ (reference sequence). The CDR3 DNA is TGTGCCAGCAGCTCCTCCGGGACTTATGGAAACACCATATATTTT. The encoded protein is CASSSSGTYGNTIYF.